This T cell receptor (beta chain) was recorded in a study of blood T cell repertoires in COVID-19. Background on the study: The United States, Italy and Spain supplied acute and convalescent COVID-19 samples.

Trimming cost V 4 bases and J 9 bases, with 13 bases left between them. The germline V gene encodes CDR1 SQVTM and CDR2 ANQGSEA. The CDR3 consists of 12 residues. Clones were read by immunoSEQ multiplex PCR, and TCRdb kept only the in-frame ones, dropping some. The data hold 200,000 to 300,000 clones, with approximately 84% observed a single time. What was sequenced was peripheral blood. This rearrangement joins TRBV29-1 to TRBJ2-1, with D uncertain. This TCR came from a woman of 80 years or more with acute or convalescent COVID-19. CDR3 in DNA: TGCAGCGTTGCCCCCCGAGCAGGTGAGCAGTTCTTC. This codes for CSVAPRAGEQFF.